These T cell receptor beta chains were read from a single sample in a study of spatial heterogeneity in lung cancer. TCRdb re-derived calls from the 5' RACE reads in MiXCR, one entry per CDR3 protein. The table shows around 95,000 distinct CDR3 sequences, with about 4.6% occurring only once. This specimen consisted of lung tumor tissue, obtained at surgery. The source of these receptors is a male donor with early-stage non-small cell lung cancer. Both conserved end residues are part of each CDR3. Fields, in order: CDR3 length, J gene, D gene, V gene, clone size, CDR3 protein, CDR3 DNA. D genes are given only for firm matches. Not all rows give a size; the values are once, few, many and, for expanded clones, a class.

>14|TRBJ1-1|NA|TRBV10-3|many
CAIRPGFTNTEAFF
TGTGCCATCAGGCCAGGGTTCACGAACACTGAAGCTTTCTTT
>16|TRBJ2-7|TRBD2|TRBV4-1|few
CASSQFGTSVSYEQYF
TGCGCCAGCAGCCAGTTCGGGACTAGCGTTTCCTACGAGCAGTACTTC
>14|TRBJ1-2|NA|TRBV12-3/TRBV12-4|many
CASSPSRGYFGYTF
TGTGCCAGCAGTCCCTCCAGGGGTTATTTTGGCTACACCTTC
>16|TRBJ2-2|NA|TRBV12-3/TRBV12-4|few
CASSFHNSGGTGELFF
TGTGCCAGCAGTTTTCATAATAGCGGAGGGACCGGGGAGCTGTTTTTT
>11|TRBJ2-7|NA|TRBV12-3/TRBV12-4|NA
CASSKTGEQYF
TGTGCCAGCAGTAAAACGGGCGAGCAGTACTTC
>18|TRBJ2-6|NA|TRBV27|many
CASSLMGAHSSGANVLTF
TGTGCCAGCAGTTTAATGGGGGCACACTCTTCTGGGGCCAACGTCCTGACTTTC
>14|TRBJ1-5|TRBD1|TRBV11-2|many
CASRIAGGGQPQHF
TGTGCCAGCAGAATAGCAGGGGGCGGTCAGCCCCAGCATTTT
>14|TRBJ2-2|NA|TRBV7-7|many
CASRGQMNTGELFF
TGTGCTAGCCGAGGACAGATGAACACCGGGGAGCTGTTTTTT
>12|TRBJ1-1|NA|TRBV11-2|NA
CASSLGFGEAFF
TGTGCCAGCAGCCTAGGTTTTGGTGAAGCTTTCTTT
>18|TRBJ2-7|TRBD1|TRBV4-1|many
CASSQEPVDRALAYEQYF
TGCGCCAGCAGCCAAGAGCCGGTGGACAGGGCGTTAGCCTACGAGCAGTACTTC
>15|TRBJ2-4|NA|TRBV11-2|few
CASSFYGGSKNIQYF
TGTGCCAGCAGCTTCTATGGGGGCTCCAAAAACATTCAGTACTTC
>15|TRBJ2-1|NA|TRBV3-1|many
CASSQGVAPPNEQFF
TGTGCCAGCAGCCAAGGGGTAGCACCCCCAAATGAGCAGTTCTTC
>14|TRBJ1-1|NA|TRBV4-1|many
CASSATGEGSEAFF
TGCGCCAGCAGCGCAACGGGAGAAGGGTCTGAAGCTTTCTTT
>14|TRBJ2-7|NA|TRBV28|few
CASSSYRVAYEQYF
TGTGCCAGCAGTTCCTACAGGGTTGCGTACGAGCAGTACTTC
>14|TRBJ1-3|NA|TRBV13|many
CASSLGPIGNTIYF
TGTGCCAGCAGCCTAGGACCGATCGGAAACACCATATATTTT
>14|TRBJ2-3|NA|TRBV5-1|many
CASSRPSGTDTQYF
TGCGCCAGCAGTCGTCCCTCGGGCACAGATACGCAGTATTTT
>14|TRBJ2-7|TRBD1|TRBV5-1|many
CASRWTGYTYEQYF
TGCGCCAGCAGGTGGACAGGGTATACTTACGAGCAGTACTTC
>16|TRBJ2-2|TRBD2|TRBV12-3/TRBV12-4|many
CASSKTSGMITGELFF
TGTGCCAGCAGTAAGACTAGCGGGATGATCACCGGGGAGCTGTTTTTT
>17|TRBJ2-1|TRBD1|TRBV10-3|many
CAISGPRDRASHNEQFF
TGTGCCATCAGTGGACCCAGGGACAGGGCGAGTCACAATGAGCAGTTCTTC
>15|TRBJ1-4|NA|TRBV27|many
CASSLRHNINEKLFF
TGTGCCAGCAGTCTTAGACACAACATTAATGAAAAACTGTTTTTT
>19|TRBJ2-2|NA|TRBV7-6|many
CASSLPPLGLGPWVGELFF
TGTGCCAGCAGCTTACCCCCTTTGGGACTGGGACCTTGGGTCGGGGAGCTGTTTTTT
>13|TRBJ1-6|TRBD1|TRBV4-1|few
CASRGQGHSALHF
TGCGCCAGCAGGGGACAGGGCCATTCAGCCCTCCACTTT
>16|TRBJ1-6|NA|TRBV5-5|NA
CASSSGSSSYNSPLHF
TGTGCCAGCAGCAGCGGTTCCTCCTCCTATAATTCACCCCTCCACTTT
>14|TRBJ2-3|NA|TRBV27|many
CASSLRVATDTQYF
TGTGCCAGCAGTTTAAGGGTGGCCACAGATACGCAGTATTTT